This is a list of T cell receptor beta chains from one sample in a study of blood T cells in healthy people across ages. A single record per CDR3 protein comes from TCRdb applying MiXCR to the 5' RACE reads. In the table there are hundreds of thousands of distinct CDR3 sequences, about 52% of which are singletons. Material: blood. These receptors all stem from an older woman in good health. Each CDR3 is given with its conserved first and last residue. The D gene is left open where the match is weak. The size of a clone is reported for some rows only, either as once, few or many, or as a class for expanded clones.

size	D	J	V	DNA	CDR3
once	TRBD2	TRBJ2-1	TRBV5-1	TGCGCCAGCAGGGACCCGGGGGGTGAGCAGTTCTTC	CASRDPGGEQFF
-	-	TRBJ2-7	TRBV7-2	TGTGCCAGCAGCTTAAGGGAGGCGTCCTACGAGCAGTACTTC	CASSLREASYEQYF
-	-	TRBJ2-7	TRBV5-1	TGCGCCAGCTTTGATGGGAATGAGCAGTACTTC	CASFDGNEQYF
-	-	TRBJ2-7	TRBV9	TGTGCCAGCAACCAGGGGTTTACCTACGAGCAGTACTTC	CASNQGFTYEQYF
-	-	TRBJ2-6	TRBV5-1	TGCGCCAGCAGCCCCTTGCCCGGGGCCAACGTCCTGACTTTC	CASSPLPGANVLTF
-	TRBD1	TRBJ1-5	TRBV7-9	TGTGCCAGCAGCTTAGTTGGGCCGACAGGGGTTAGCAATCAGCCCCAGCATTTT	CASSLVGPTGVSNQPQHF
-	-	TRBJ1-2	TRBV27	TGTGCCAGCAGCCTCAACCCGGGACGGCTCTATGGCTACACCTTC	CASSLNPGRLYGYTF
-	-	TRBJ2-1	TRBV20-1	TGCAGTGCGCCTACCTGGCTCGGCTCCTACAATGAGCAGTTCTTC	CSAPTWLGSYNEQFF
-	TRBD1	TRBJ1-1	TRBV2	TGTGCCAGCCACAGGGGGCTGAACACTGAAGCTTTCTTT	CASHRGLNTEAFF
many	TRBD1	TRBJ1-1	TRBV12-3/TRBV12-4	TGTGCCAGCAGACTTTACCGACTAACAGGGGATAGGCGCACGCTCGTGAGTGTTCCTGAAGCTTTCTTT	CASRLYRLTGDRRTLVSVPEAFF
-	TRBD1	TRBJ1-1	TRBV5-1	TGCGCCAGCAGCATTCACAGGGGGGAGGCTTTCTTT	CASSIHRGEAFF
-	TRBD2	TRBJ2-7	TRBV20-1	TGCAGTGCTGAGACTAGCGGGTTCTACGAGCAGTACTTC	CSAETSGFYEQYF
-	-	TRBJ1-1	TRBV6-6	TGTGCCAGCAGTTACGGACTCTTGAACACTGAAGCTTTCTTT	CASSYGLLNTEAFF
few	TRBD1	TRBJ2-1	TRBV7-9	TGTGCCAGCAGCCCGACGACAGGGCGTAGTCCAGGGGTGGAGCAGTTCTTC	CASSPTTGRSPGVEQFF
-	-	TRBJ2-3	TRBV11-2	TGTGCCAGCAGCTCCTCGCGGAGGCCTACTAGCACAGATACGCAGTATTTT	CASSSSRRPTSTDTQYF
-	TRBD1	TRBJ2-3	TRBV4-3	TGCGCCAGCAGCCGACTTGGACAGGGAAAAACAGATACGCAGTATTTT	CASSRLGQGKTDTQYF
-	TRBD1	TRBJ1-2	TRBV4-3	TGCGCCAGCAGCCAAACGACAGGGACCCGACCATCCCTCTATGGCTACACCTTC	CASSQTTGTRPSLYGYTF
few	TRBD2	TRBJ2-5	TRBV28	TGTGCCAGCAGTTTAATTCGGGCTAGCGGGGAAGAGACCCAGTACTTC	CASSLIRASGEETQYF
few	-	TRBJ2-1	TRBV5-1	TGCGCCAGCAGCTTGGAGGGAGACAATGAGCAGTTCTTC	CASSLEGDNEQFF